The present TCR beta chain was sequenced within a study of T cell responses to AZD1222 COVID-19 vaccine. Study-level information: Samples with a second dose at about 4 or about 12 weeks were pooled together.

Produced via immunoSEQ multiplex PCR; TCRdb's table is partial and in-frame only. The sample contains around 160,000 clones, 88% of which appear only once. Remarks on this clone: The antigen remains unidentified.

Whole-study findings and limits: Scientists sampled the repertoires only once the peak T cell response had passed. It should be noted that donors were predominantly white British and more often female, and clonal diversity was possibly underestimated. Spike was spanned by vaccine-associated CD4 TCRs, with dominance at 160-218 and 743-854.

This CDR3 is built from 15 residues. After removal of 6 bases from V and 0 bases from J, the junction contained 3 bases not matched to a gene. Germline V lookup: CDR1 LNHDA, CDR2 SQIVND (reference sequence). The receptor's source is an adult in good health. This chain uses TRBV19 with TRBJ2-7; TRBD2 matches 12 bases. Sample: peripheral blood, taken on day 0 of AZD1222 vaccination. The CDR3: CASSLTSGSSYEQYF. The CDR3, as DNA: TGTGCCAGTAGCCTGACTAGCGGGAGCTCCTACGAGCAGTACTTC.